This T cell receptor beta chain emerged from a study of spatial heterogeneity in lung cancer (dated 2019 in TCRdb). Background on the whole study: Donors were some 70 patients with early-stage, untreated non-small cell lung cancer from the lung TRACERx cohort. In the raw uncorrected reads, each unique combination of TCR and UMI appeared on average more than ten times. Beta-chain transcripts were consistently detected in greater numbers than alpha-chain transcripts, which likely reflects a higher abundance of beta-chain transcripts. Both alpha and beta chains were TCR-sequenced in 220 or so tumor regions, 64 matched nontumor lung samples and around 50 PBMC samples obtained at surgery. The study quantitatively compared TCR alpha and beta repertoires across multiple tumor regions, matched nontumor lung and blood in non-small cell lung cancer. Nonsynonymous mutation counts, determined by whole-exome sequencing of tumor tissue, were related to features of the TCR repertoire. Follow-up PBMC samples were sequenced whenever available, with the median time to follow-up being approximately two years after resection. What the research found in general, with its limitations: Ubiquitous expanded tumor TCRs showed up in blood more often at tumor resection than at routine follow-up. Comparisons of baseline and follow-up blood repertoires included only 14 patients. Confirming at a functional level the hypothesis that regional TCRs recognize regional mutations was considered to require additional single-cell paired TCR alpha and beta sequencing.

Ten or more counts support this clonotype. Its antigen target is currently unknown. No much larger clonotype is one base removed from it; base qualities were not supplied. The germline V gene yields SGHRS for CDR1 and YFSETQ for CDR2. A distance of 10 bases separates the germline ends of V and J, which lose 9 bases and 2 bases respectively. The CDR3 measures 12 amino acids from cysteine to phenylalanine. Only the CDR3 DNA stays, 36 bases, in frame from base 1. Taken with the paper, the label for time point translates to: blood at routine non-recurrence follow-up after resection. For TCR sequencing, whole RNA was extracted from tumor and nontumor lung tissue, or from cryopreserved PBMC samples, and no cell sorting was done. Patients were selected for TCR sequencing only if sufficient RNA was available from at least two tumor regions. Preparation of the library involved 5' RACE. This sample was sequenced with a NextSeq 500. The TCR library protocol attached a unique molecular identifier to each TCR cDNA molecule to allow correction of PCR and sequencing errors. For the original study's pipeline: Decombinator tools were used for TCR identification, UMI-based error correction and CDR3 extraction. TCRs above a frequency of 2 per 1,000, corresponding to the top 1% of the tumor frequency distribution, were defined as expanded. Renyi diversity was calculated using the R vegan package after each repertoire was subsampled 100 times to 5,000 TCRs. CDR3 similarity networks were built from amino acid triplet string-kernel similarity, with CDR3s being connected when pairwise similarity was above 0.82. TCRdb reprocessed the public reads (quality trimming at Q25 with fastp, clone calling with MiXCR) and kept in-frame beta chains. Each entry merges the rows of one CDR3 protein and shows their most common DNA and genes. Clone size and V and J calls follow TCRdb, not the original study. For this sample there are approximately 43,000 distinct CDR3 sequences; roughly a tenth appear just once. Under 20% of the sample is in the top ten clones.

The receptor chain draws on TRBV5-1 and TRBJ2-3; TRBD1 is possibly the D segment (6 matching bases). The TCR sequence derives from a female donor with early-stage non-small cell lung cancer. Source: PBMCs, taken at follow-up. The CDR3 has the sequence CATRDITDTQYF. The nucleotides read TGCGCCACCCGGGACATCACAGATACGCAGTATTTT.